Below are 20 T cell receptor beta chains sequenced from a single sample in a study of blood T cell repertoires in COVID-19. Repertoires were generated with immunoSEQ multiplex PCR, while TCRdb's copy carries only in-frame clones and drops some. The sample includes fewer than 250,000 clones, roughly four fifths of them seen just once. Sequencing was done on a sample of peripheral blood. The receptors come from a woman in her 70s with acute or convalescent COVID-19.

The J gene is TRBJ1-2, the V gene TRBV7-2; maybe TRBD1 (5 bases). The CDR3 is 14 residues long. CDR1 is SGHTA and CDR2 is FQGNSA in the germline V gene. The ends were cut back, 5 bases at V and 8 bases at J, with 18 bases in the middle. CDR3: CASSPFMTVPGYTF. The CDR3 nucleotides are TGTGCCAGCAGCCCCTTTATGACAGTACCCGGCTACACCTTC.

The chain recombines TRBV6-2 or TRBV6-3 with TRBJ1-5, with D unresolved. Germline values: CDR1 MNHEY, CDR2 SVGEGT. The length of the CDR3 is 15 residues. Trimming left V 4 bases short and J 2 bases short, with 12 bases between. CDR3 sequence reads: CASSSQSRGNQPQHF. Here the CDR3 DNA reads TGTGCCAGCAGTTCCCAGAGTCGGGGCAATCAGCCCCAGCATTTT.

The chain joins TRBV4-2 to TRBJ2-2, with a weak D call TRBD2 (5 bases). The V gene lost 1 base and the J gene lost 3 bases, with 9 bases spanning the gap. The CDR3 loop spans 15 amino acids. The germline V gene encodes CDR1 LGHNA and CDR2 YNFKEQ. The CDR3 DNA sequence: TGTGCCAGCAGCCAAGGTGCGGGTGACACCGGGGAGCTGTTTTTT. Its translation: CASSQGAGDTGELFF.

The chain couples TRBV4-3 to TRBJ1-2; TRBD1 aligns across 7 bases. J gave up 1 base and V 0 bases, and 5 bases lay outside the gene matches. The CDR3 spans 16 residues. The V gene's germline CDR1 is LGHNA and CDR2 YSLEER. Written as DNA, the CDR3 is TGCGCCAGCAGCCAAGATTTTTGGGACAGTAACTATGGCTACACCTTC. Its protein product is CASSQDFWDSNYGYTF.

The chain has TRBV6-5 and TRBJ1-3; TRBD1 agrees at 8 bases. CDR3 length: 16 amino acids. V lost 0 bases and J lost 2; bases outside the gene matches: 3. Looked up from germline, CDR1 is MNHEY and CDR2 is SVGAGI. The CDR3 sequence: CASSYSDRAPGNTIYF. The CDR3, as DNA: TGTGCCAGCAGTTACTCGGACAGGGCCCCTGGAAACACCATATATTTT.

The chain employs TRBV28 and TRBJ1-3, with TRBD1 as a possible D gene (5 bases). Trimming took off 3 bases at V and 0 bases at J, with 12 bases between the two ends. CDR1 is MDHEN, CDR2 SYDVKM, per germline. This CDR3 is 16 amino acids long. CDR3 DNA: TGTGCCAGCAGTTTTTTTCTCGGGGGCTCTGGAAACACCATATATTTT. The encoded protein is CASSFFLGGSGNTIYF.

The chain uses TRBV7-2 and TRBJ1-2; tentatively, D is TRBD1 (5 bases). Trimming removed 1 base from V and 8 bases from J, with 8 bases in between. Germline assignment: CDR1 SGHTA and CDR2 FQGNSA. CDR3 length: 12 residues. In DNA form, the CDR3 reads TGTGCCAGCAGCTTAGACGGGGGAGGCTACACCTTC. It encodes CASSLDGGGYTF.

V usage is TRBV19 and J usage is TRBJ2-2, with 14 positions matching TRBD2. After removal of 4 bases from V and 3 bases from J, the junction contained 4 bases not matched to a gene. CDR1 LNHDA and CDR2 SQIVND come from the germline V gene (reference sequence). The CDR3 contains 17 residues. The CDR3 region is CASSRLAGGIYTGELFF. The CDR3 nucleotides are TGTGCCAGTAGTAGACTAGCGGGGGGGATCTACACCGGGGAGCTGTTTTTT.

The rearrangement links TRBV7-9 to TRBJ2-3, with 8 bases that match TRBD1. Per germline, CDR1 SEHNR and CDR2 FQNEAQ (reference sequence). The CDR3 has 14 residues. V dropped 6 bases and J dropped 4; count of bases not matched to a gene: 6. The CDR3 DNA reads TGTGCCAGCAGGGACAGGGTACTCGCAGATACGCAGTATTTT. Residues: CASRDRVLADTQYF.

V is TRBV12-3 or TRBV12-4 and J is TRBJ1-2; no reliable D call. CDR3 length: 12 residues. The V end was cut by 4 bases, the J end by 5 bases, with 8 bases between. The chain's CDR3 is CASSYSNYGYTF. CDR3 DNA: TGTGCCAGCAGTTACAGTAATTATGGCTACACCTTC.

V gene TRBV28 combines with J gene TRBJ1-3; D possibly corresponds to TRBD1 (5 bases). Germline CDR1 MDHEN, CDR2 SYDVKM. The CDR3 covers 16 residues. The germline V and J ends were trimmed by 0 bases and 0 bases, with 9 bases remaining between them. The chain's CDR3 is CASSLWGGSSGNTIYF. As DNA, the CDR3 is TGTGCCAGCAGTTTATGGGGGGGGAGCTCTGGAAACACCATATATTTT.

The V gene is TRBV10-1, the J gene TRBJ1-5, with D possibly being TRBD1 (6 bases). V lost 0 bases and J 5 bases, leaving 14 bases between the germline ends. The CDR3 contains 16 residues. Germline CDR1 reads WNHNN; CDR2 reads SYGVQD (reference sequence). CDR3 DNA sequence: TGCGCCAGCAGTGAGTCGGGGACATTTACAGATCAGCCCCAGCATTTT. Translation: CASSESGTFTDQPQHF.

The CDR3 loop reads CASSPSDRGHGYTF. The CDR3 DNA follows: TGTGCCAGCAGCCCCTCGGACAGGGGGCATGGCTACACCTTC. This rearrangement joins TRBV7-2 to TRBJ1-2; 11 positions agree with TRBD1. CDR3 length: 14 amino acids. The trim removed 5 bases at V and 6 bases at J, leaving 5 bases unmatched. Germline V lookup: CDR1 SGHTA, CDR2 FQGNSA.

The chain uses TRBV2 and TRBJ1-6, with 7 bases fitting TRBD1. Per the germline V gene, CDR1 is SNHLY and CDR2 is FYNNEI. Germline trimming cut 1 base from V and 8 bases from J; bases unmatched to any gene: 8. The CDR3 runs to 16 residues. The CDR3 reads CASSEETGRVHSPLHF. The CDR3 coding sequence is TGTGCCAGCAGTGAAGAGACAGGGCGGGTGCATTCACCCCTCCACTTT. The entire variable domain, with the rest obtained from reference TRBV2 and TRBJ1-6, is as follows: EPEVTQTPSHQVTQMGQEVILRCVPISNHLYFYWYRQILGQKVEFLVSFYNNEISEKSEIFDDQFSVERPDGSNFTLKIRSTKLEDSAMYFCASSEETGRVHSPLHFGNGTRLTVT.

This clone is a singleton in its sample. The chain carries TRBV24-1 and TRBJ1-2; 8 positions match TRBD1. This CDR3 has 13 residues. Germline V CDR1 and CDR2: KGHDR, SFDVKD. V lost 4 bases to trimming and J lost 7 bases; unmatched junction nucleotides: 4. The CDR3 here is CATSENQGAGYTF. CDR3 sequence (DNA): TGTGCCACCAGTGAAAATCAGGGGGCTGGCTACACCTTC.

This clone was counted between two and nine times. The chain recombines TRBV13 with TRBJ1-6, with 9 positions matching TRBD1. Per the germline V gene, CDR1 is PRHDT and CDR2 is FYEKMQ (reference sequence). V lost 5 bases, J lost 10 bases, and 12 bases stayed unmatched. CDR3 length: 16 amino acids. CDR3 amino acids: CASSLRPDRGDSPLHF. Written as DNA, the CDR3 is TGTGCCAGCAGCCTCCGCCCGGACAGGGGAGACTCACCCCTCCACTTT.

This sequence joins TRBV11-2 and TRBJ2-1, with TRBD1 matching over 7 bases. Looked up from germline, CDR1 is SGHAT and CDR2 is FQNNGV. The J segment lost 3 bases and the V segment lost 1 base, leaving 3 bases of the junction unmatched. This CDR3 is built from 15 residues. CDR3 nucleotides: TGTGCCAGCAGCTTAGGGGCAGGGGGCTACAATGAGCAGTTCTTC. It encodes CASSLGAGGYNEQFF.

The chain uses TRBV7-9 and TRBJ2-2, with D possibly matching TRBD1 (5 bases). The germline CDR1 and CDR2 sequences are SEHNR and FQNEAQ (reference sequence). V lost 6 bases, J lost 3 bases, and 8 bases lay in between. This CDR3 contains 13 residues. The CDR3: CASSQQDTGELFF. CDR3 sequence (DNA): TGTGCCAGCAGTCAACAGGACACCGGGGAGCTGTTTTTT.

The chain couples TRBV10-3 to TRBJ1-6, with 8 bases lining up with TRBD1. This CDR3 region has 14 residues. CDR1 is ENHRY, CDR2 SYGVKD, per germline. V trimming: 4 bases; J trimming: 7 bases; junction bases outside the gene matches: 3. The chain's CDR3 is CAISVTGVNSPLHF. The CDR3 nucleotides read TGTGCCATCAGTGTGACAGGGGTAAATTCACCCCTCCACTTT.

The chain has TRBV19 and TRBJ2-5; D may be TRBD2 (6 bases). This CDR3 region has 15 residues. Trimming removed 1 base at V and 2 bases at J, with 11 bases between. Germline V gene lookup returns CDR1 LNHDA and CDR2 SQIVND (reference sequence). The chain's CDR3 is CASSIVPGLQETQYF. The CDR3 DNA is TGTGCCAGTAGTATAGTCCCTGGACTACAAGAGACCCAGTACTTC.